This T cell receptor (beta chain) was retrieved from a study of OX40 agonist ivuxolimab in advanced cancers. At the level of the study: Of mixed ages from about 23 to 90 and averaging approximately 60 years, the group was roughly 85% male.

Study findings and constraints: Partial responders treated at 0.1-3.0 mg/kg exhibited clonal expansion among the lowest measured.

Trimming removed 5 bases from V and 5 bases from J; junction bases left unmatched: 10. The V gene's germline CDR1 is SGHNT and CDR2 YENEEA. This CDR3 is 15 amino acids long. Profiled with immunoSEQ multiplex PCR; TCRdb holds only in-frame clones, not every one. Of about 73,000 clones listed, 65% to 90% are singletons. Comments on this clone: Its antigen remains unknown.

J is TRBJ2-5 and V is TRBV11-3; 8 positions match TRBD1. The receptor comes from an adult with an advanced solid tumor such as melanoma, head and neck, liver or kidney cancer. The starting material was CD4+ or CD8+ T cells sorted from blood, obtained in a trial of the OX40 agonist ivuxolimab. Here the CDR3 DNA reads TGTGCCAGCAGCGCGGGCGACAGGGGCCACGAGACCCAGTACTTC. This sequence encodes CASSAGDRGHETQYF.